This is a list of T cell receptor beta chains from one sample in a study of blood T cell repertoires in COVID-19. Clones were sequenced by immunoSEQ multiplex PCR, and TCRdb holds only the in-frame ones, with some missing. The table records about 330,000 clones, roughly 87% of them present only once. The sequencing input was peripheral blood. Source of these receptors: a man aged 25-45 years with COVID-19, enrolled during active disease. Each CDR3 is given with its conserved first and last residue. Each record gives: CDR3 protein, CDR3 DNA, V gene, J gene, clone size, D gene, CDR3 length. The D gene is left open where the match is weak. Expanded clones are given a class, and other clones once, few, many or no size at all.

cdr3_aa: CASFGIAGLKFF
cdr3_nt: TGTGCCAGTTTCGGGATAGCAGGACTTAAGTTCTTC
v_call: TRBV19
j_call: TRBJ2-1
clone_size: once
d_call: .
cdr3_length: 12

cdr3_aa: CASSIKTPRGTGELFF
cdr3_nt: TGTGCCAGTAGTATTAAAACTCCGCGGGGAACCGGGGAGCTGTTTTTT
v_call: TRBV19
j_call: TRBJ2-2
clone_size: .
d_call: .
cdr3_length: 16

cdr3_aa: CASSLAGTGPLQAFF
cdr3_nt: TGTGCCAGCAGTTTAGCCGGGACAGGGCCTCTGCAAGCTTTCTTT
v_call: TRBV28
j_call: TRBJ1-1
clone_size: .
d_call: TRBD1
cdr3_length: 15

cdr3_aa: CASRYQTGAGELFF
cdr3_nt: TGTGCCAGCAGATATCAGACAGGGGCCGGGGAGCTGTTTTTT
v_call: TRBV28
j_call: TRBJ2-2
clone_size: once
d_call: TRBD1
cdr3_length: 14

cdr3_aa: CASSLTGSNQPQHF
cdr3_nt: TGTGCCAGCAGCTTGACAGGTTCCAATCAGCCCCAGCATTTT
v_call: TRBV7-6
j_call: TRBJ1-5
clone_size: .
d_call: .
cdr3_length: 14

cdr3_aa: CASSLDSGALLTQYF
cdr3_nt: TGTGCCAGCAGCTTGGACTCAGGGGCCCTTTTAACCCAGTACTTC
v_call: TRBV5-5
j_call: TRBJ2-5
clone_size: .
d_call: .
cdr3_length: 15

cdr3_aa: CASSQTGTGQKETQYF
cdr3_nt: TGTGCCAGCAGCCAGACCGGGACAGGACAGAAAGAGACCCAGTACTTC
v_call: TRBV11-3
j_call: TRBJ2-5
clone_size: .
d_call: TRBD1
cdr3_length: 16

cdr3_aa: CAISVGVQETQYF
cdr3_nt: TGTGCCATCAGTGTAGGAGTACAAGAGACCCAGTACTTC
v_call: TRBV10-3
j_call: TRBJ2-5
clone_size: .
d_call: .
cdr3_length: 13

cdr3_aa: CAISGTGNEQYF
cdr3_nt: TGTGCCATCAGTGGGACAGGGAACGAGCAGTACTTC
v_call: TRBV10-3
j_call: TRBJ2-7
clone_size: .
d_call: TRBD1
cdr3_length: 12

cdr3_aa: CASSYPTGAAKLFF
cdr3_nt: TGTGCCAGCAGCTATCCCACAGGGGCGGCAAAACTGTTTTTT
v_call: TRBV5-6
j_call: TRBJ1-4
clone_size: .
d_call: TRBD1
cdr3_length: 14

cdr3_aa: CASRLDSSSYNSPLHF
cdr3_nt: TGTGCCAGCAGATTAGACAGCTCCTCCTATAATTCACCCCTCCACTTT
v_call: TRBV5-4
j_call: TRBJ1-6
clone_size: .
d_call: .
cdr3_length: 16

cdr3_aa: CASSPRTGGTYGYTF
cdr3_nt: TGTGCCAGCAGCCCGAGGACAGGGGGCACCTATGGCTACACCTTC
v_call: TRBV11-2
j_call: TRBJ1-2
clone_size: .
d_call: TRBD1
cdr3_length: 15

cdr3_aa: CASSPRRGTGELFF
cdr3_nt: TGTGCCAGCAGCCCAAGAAGGGGGACCGGGGAGCTGTTTTTT
v_call: TRBV7-9
j_call: TRBJ2-2
clone_size: .
d_call: .
cdr3_length: 14

cdr3_aa: CASSLGQALRETQYF
cdr3_nt: TGTGCCAGCAGCTTAGGACAGGCCCTCCGGGAGACCCAGTACTTC
v_call: TRBV7-2
j_call: TRBJ2-5
clone_size: .
d_call: .
cdr3_length: 15

cdr3_aa: CASSVEGQGISGEKLFF
cdr3_nt: TGTGCCAGCAGCGTAGAGGGACAGGGGATCAGCGGCGAAAAACTGTTTTTT
v_call: TRBV9
j_call: TRBJ1-4
clone_size: .
d_call: TRBD1
cdr3_length: 17

cdr3_aa: CAWEPGRNEQFF
cdr3_nt: TGTGCCTGGGAGCCAGGGCGGAATGAGCAGTTCTTC
v_call: TRBV30
j_call: TRBJ2-1
clone_size: .
d_call: .
cdr3_length: 12

cdr3_aa: CASSLVGQGQGPIEQYF
cdr3_nt: TGTGCCAGCAGCTTAGTCGGACAGGGTCAAGGCCCTATCGAGCAGTACTTC
v_call: TRBV11-3
j_call: TRBJ2-7
clone_size: .
d_call: TRBD1
cdr3_length: 17

cdr3_aa: CSVEQGETQYF
cdr3_nt: TGCAGCGTTGAACAGGGGGAGACCCAGTACTTC
v_call: TRBV29-1
j_call: TRBJ2-5
clone_size: .
d_call: .
cdr3_length: 11

cdr3_aa: CASSLVAGDYNEQFF
cdr3_nt: TGTGCCAGCAGCTTGGTGGCAGGGGACTACAATGAGCAGTTCTTC
v_call: TRBV5-4
j_call: TRBJ2-1
clone_size: .
d_call: .
cdr3_length: 15

cdr3_aa: CASSSITGETEAFF
cdr3_nt: TGTGCCAGCAGCTCAATTACAGGGGAAACTGAAGCTTTCTTT
v_call: TRBV6-5
j_call: TRBJ1-1
clone_size: .
d_call: TRBD1
cdr3_length: 14

cdr3_aa: CASRRGGDTDTQYF
cdr3_nt: TGTGCCAGCAGACGGGGGGGCGACACAGATACGCAGTATTTT
v_call: TRBV2
j_call: TRBJ2-3
clone_size: .
d_call: TRBD2
cdr3_length: 14

cdr3_aa: CASSTPGQGAYNSPLHF
cdr3_nt: TGTGCCAGTAGTACTCCGGGACAGGGGGCCTATAATTCACCCCTCCACTTT
v_call: TRBV19
j_call: TRBJ1-6
clone_size: .
d_call: TRBD1
cdr3_length: 17

cdr3_aa: CASSIQEIYTDTQYF
cdr3_nt: TGTGCCAGCTCAATACAGGAGATATACACAGATACGCAGTATTTT
v_call: TRBV18
j_call: TRBJ2-3
clone_size: once
d_call: .
cdr3_length: 15

cdr3_aa: CASSFGSGADYGYTF
cdr3_nt: TGTGCCAGCAGCTTTGGGTCAGGGGCTGACTATGGCTACACCTTC
v_call: TRBV5-4
j_call: TRBJ1-2
clone_size: .
d_call: .
cdr3_length: 15

cdr3_aa: CASSLDRIGGRAEYEQYF
cdr3_nt: TGTGCCAGCAGCTTAGATCGAATCGGCGGGAGGGCCGAATACGAGCAGTACTTC
v_call: TRBV11-2
j_call: TRBJ2-7
clone_size: .
d_call: TRBD2
cdr3_length: 18

cdr3_aa: CASSSSPGGTGELFF
cdr3_nt: TGCGCCAGCAGTTCTAGCCCGGGAGGCACCGGGGAGCTGTTTTTT
v_call: TRBV5-1
j_call: TRBJ2-2
clone_size: once
d_call: TRBD2
cdr3_length: 15

cdr3_aa: CAISVFTGSIDIQYF
cdr3_nt: TGTGCCATCAGTGTATTCACGGGGAGTATAGACATTCAGTACTTC
v_call: TRBV10-3
j_call: TRBJ2-4
clone_size: .
d_call: .
cdr3_length: 15

cdr3_aa: CAINPGQTNTGELFF
cdr3_nt: TGTGCCATCAATCCGGGACAGACGAACACCGGGGAGCTGTTTTTT
v_call: TRBV10-3
j_call: TRBJ2-2
clone_size: .
d_call: TRBD1
cdr3_length: 15

cdr3_aa: CASRATGSSSYEQYF
cdr3_nt: TGTGCCAGCAGGGCCACGGGGTCGAGCTCCTACGAGCAGTACTTC
v_call: TRBV3-1/TRBV3-2
j_call: TRBJ2-7
clone_size: once
d_call: .
cdr3_length: 15

cdr3_aa: CASSPTGGNTGELFF
cdr3_nt: TGTGCCAGCAGCCCGACAGGGGGTAACACCGGGGAGCTGTTTTTT
v_call: TRBV14
j_call: TRBJ2-2
clone_size: .
d_call: TRBD1
cdr3_length: 15

cdr3_aa: CASIPPGLQGETQYF
cdr3_nt: TGCGCCAGCATTCCCCCGGGATTACAGGGGGAGACCCAGTACTTC
v_call: TRBV10-1
j_call: TRBJ2-5
clone_size: .
d_call: TRBD1
cdr3_length: 15

cdr3_aa: CASSFGERYEQYF
cdr3_nt: TGTGCCAGCAGCTTCGGGGAGCGCTACGAGCAGTACTTC
v_call: TRBV7-2
j_call: TRBJ2-7
clone_size: .
d_call: .
cdr3_length: 13

cdr3_aa: CASSPQGSSNQPQHF
cdr3_nt: TGTGCCAGCAGTCCCCAGGGGTCTAGCAATCAGCCCCAGCATTTT
v_call: TRBV6-6
j_call: TRBJ1-5
clone_size: .
d_call: .
cdr3_length: 15

cdr3_aa: CASSPLPTGTGVSPLHF
cdr3_nt: TGTGCCAGCAGCCCCTTGCCTACCGGGACAGGCGTATCACCCCTCCACTTT
v_call: TRBV5-6
j_call: TRBJ1-6
clone_size: .
d_call: TRBD1
cdr3_length: 17

cdr3_aa: CASSPDRDVDTDTQYF
cdr3_nt: TGTGCCAGCTCACCGGACAGGGATGTAGACACAGATACGCAGTATTTT
v_call: TRBV18
j_call: TRBJ2-3
clone_size: .
d_call: TRBD1
cdr3_length: 16

cdr3_aa: CASSPGETQYF
cdr3_nt: TGTGCCAGCAGCCCAGGGGAGACCCAGTACTTC
v_call: TRBV7-2
j_call: TRBJ2-5
clone_size: .
d_call: .
cdr3_length: 11

cdr3_aa: CASKIWRGASTDTQYF
cdr3_nt: TGTGCCAGCAAGATATGGCGGGGGGCTAGCACAGATACGCAGTATTTT
v_call: TRBV7-9
j_call: TRBJ2-3
clone_size: once
d_call: TRBD2
cdr3_length: 16

cdr3_aa: CASSVGTGGNNEQFF
cdr3_nt: TGTGCCAGCAGCGTAGGTACAGGGGGAAACAATGAGCAGTTCTTC
v_call: TRBV9
j_call: TRBJ2-1
clone_size: once
d_call: TRBD1
cdr3_length: 15

cdr3_aa: CASSSRGGSGETQYF
cdr3_nt: TGTGCCAGCAGTTCCCGCGGCGGGAGTGGAGAGACCCAGTACTTC
v_call: TRBV27
j_call: TRBJ2-5
clone_size: .
d_call: TRBD2
cdr3_length: 15